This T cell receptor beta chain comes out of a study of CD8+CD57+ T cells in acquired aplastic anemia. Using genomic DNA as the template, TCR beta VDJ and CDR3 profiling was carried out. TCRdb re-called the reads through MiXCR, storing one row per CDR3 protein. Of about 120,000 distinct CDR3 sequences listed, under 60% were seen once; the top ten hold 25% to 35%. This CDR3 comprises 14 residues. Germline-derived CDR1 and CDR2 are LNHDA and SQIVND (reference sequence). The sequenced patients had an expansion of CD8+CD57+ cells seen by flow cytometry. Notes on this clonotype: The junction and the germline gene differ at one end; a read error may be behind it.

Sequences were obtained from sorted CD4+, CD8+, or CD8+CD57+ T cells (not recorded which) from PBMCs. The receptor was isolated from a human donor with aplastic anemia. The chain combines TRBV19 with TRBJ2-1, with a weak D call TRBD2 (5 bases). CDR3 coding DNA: TGTGCCAGCAGTAGCGCCCATATATACAATGAGCAGTTCTTC. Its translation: CASSSAHIYNEQFF.